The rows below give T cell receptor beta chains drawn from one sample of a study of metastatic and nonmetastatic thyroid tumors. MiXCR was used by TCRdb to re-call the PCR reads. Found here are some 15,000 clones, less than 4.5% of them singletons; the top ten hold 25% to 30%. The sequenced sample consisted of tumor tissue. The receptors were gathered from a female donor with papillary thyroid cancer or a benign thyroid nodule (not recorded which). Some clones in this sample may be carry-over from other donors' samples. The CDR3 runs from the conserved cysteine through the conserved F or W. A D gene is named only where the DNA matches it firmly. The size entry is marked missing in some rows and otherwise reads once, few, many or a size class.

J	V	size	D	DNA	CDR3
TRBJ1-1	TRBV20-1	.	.	TGCAGCCCCAGGGCGGGAAACACTGAAGCTTTCTTT	CSPRAGNTEAFF
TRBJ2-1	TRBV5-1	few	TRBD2	TGCGCCAGCAGCTCGAATGGACTAGCGGGAGGTAAGGGGCACAATGAGCAGTTCTTC	CASSSNGLAGGKGHNEQFF
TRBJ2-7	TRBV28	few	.	TGTGCCAGCAGTCCGGCGGGACAGTCCTACGAGCAGTACTTC	CASSPAGQSYEQYF
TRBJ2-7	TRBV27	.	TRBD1	TGTGCCAGCATATCTCCGGGACAGACCTACGAGCAGTACTTC	CASISPGQTYEQYF
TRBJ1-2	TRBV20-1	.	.	TGCAGTGCTGTGCCCGCAGGGGAGCGGGGCTACACCTTC	CSAVPAGERGYTF
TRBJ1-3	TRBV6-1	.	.	TGTGCCAGCAGTTTAAACAGGGTGGCGATGGGAAACACCATATATTTT	CASSLNRVAMGNTIYF
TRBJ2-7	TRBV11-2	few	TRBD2	TGTGCCAGCAGCCCTCGAGCGGGATCATACTACGAGCAGTACTTC	CASSPRAGSYYEQYF
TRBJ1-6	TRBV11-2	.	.	TGTGCCAGCAGCTTTCGGTCGGGGAATAATTCACCCCTCCACTTT	CASSFRSGNNSPLHF
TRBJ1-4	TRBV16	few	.	TGTGCCAGCAGCCCCGGGGGCGCCGGTAATGAAAAACTGTTTTTT	CASSPGGAGNEKLFF
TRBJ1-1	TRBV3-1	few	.	TGTGCCAGCAGCCAAGGTCTAAGGGCCAGGAACACTGAAGCTTTCTTT	CASSQGLRARNTEAFF
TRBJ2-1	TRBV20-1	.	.	TGCAGTGCTAGAGAGGAAGGTGAGCAGTTCTTC	CSAREEGEQFF
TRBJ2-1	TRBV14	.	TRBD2	TGTGCCAGCAGCCATCTAGCGGACTACGCCAATGAGCAGTTCTTC	CASSHLADYANEQFF
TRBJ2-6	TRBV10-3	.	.	TGTGCCATCAGTGACAGCCCTCGCTCTGGGGCCAACGTCCTGACTTTC	CAISDSPRSGANVLTF
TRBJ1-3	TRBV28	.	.	TGTGCCAGCAGTTTGCCGGGAGGTTCTGGAAACACCATATATTTT	CASSLPGGSGNTIYF
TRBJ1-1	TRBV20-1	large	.	TGCAGTGCTAGAGATCCACTCCGGAACCCTGAAGCTTTCTTT	CSARDPLRNPEAFF
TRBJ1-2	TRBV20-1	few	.	TGCAGTGCTAGATCTTTCGGGGTGGACTATGGCTACACCTTC	CSARSFGVDYGYTF
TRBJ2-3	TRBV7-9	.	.	TGTGCCAGCAGCCAGGGGTTGGACGCGAGCACAGATACGCAGTATTTT	CASSQGLDASTDTQYF
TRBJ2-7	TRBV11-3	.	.	TGTGCCAGCAACTCACCGGACAGCAGATACGAGCAGTACTTC	CASNSPDSRYEQYF
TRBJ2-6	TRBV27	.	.	TGTGCCAGCAAATTCTTGGGGGACTCTGGGGCCAACGTCCTGACTTTC	CASKFLGDSGANVLTF
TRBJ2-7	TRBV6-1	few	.	TGTGCCAGCAGGGTCCGGGATTCCTACGAGCAGTACTTC	CASRVRDSYEQYF
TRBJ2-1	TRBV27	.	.	TGTGCCAGCAGCCAAGCGGAGAGCTCCTACAATGAGCAGTTCTTC	CASSQAESSYNEQFF
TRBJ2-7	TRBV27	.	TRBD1	TGTGCCAGCAGCGCCGGGACAGGGCACAAGGACGAGCAGTACTTC	CASSAGTGHKDEQYF
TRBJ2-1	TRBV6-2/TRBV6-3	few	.	TGTGCCAGCAGTTTGTCGTGGAATGAGCAGTTCTTC	CASSLSWNEQFF
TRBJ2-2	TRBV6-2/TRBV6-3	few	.	TGTGCCAGCCAGTTGGGCGACGCGAACACCGGGGAGCTGTTTTTT	CASQLGDANTGELFF
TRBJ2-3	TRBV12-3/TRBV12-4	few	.	TGTGCCAGCAGTACCCCCGGGGGGCAGGGGCCAGATACGCAGTATTTT	CASSTPGGQGPDTQYF
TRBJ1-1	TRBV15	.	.	TGTGCCACCAGCAGGGAGAACACTGAAGCTTTCTTT	CATSRENTEAFF
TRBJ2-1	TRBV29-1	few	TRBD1	TGCAGCGGCTCAGGACAGGGGGCGTCCAATGAGCAGTTCTTC	CSGSGQGASNEQFF
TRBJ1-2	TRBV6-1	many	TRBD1	TGTGCCAGCAGTCGGGGGACAGGGTACAACTATGGCTACACCTTC	CASSRGTGYNYGYTF